The 7 T cell receptor beta chains below come from one sample, sequenced in a study of T cell responses to AZD1222 COVID-19 vaccine. Clones were read by immunoSEQ multiplex PCR, and TCRdb kept only the in-frame ones, dropping some. The table lists 150,000 to 200,000 clones, over 85% of them singletons. Sequenced here: peripheral blood, sampled on day 0 of AZD1222 vaccination. These receptor sequences come from an adult in good health.

The J gene is TRBJ2-5, the V gene TRBV19, with TRBD1 matching over 7 bases. CDR1 and CDR2 from the germline V gene are LNHDA and SQIVND (reference sequence). V was clipped by 7 bases and J by 1 base; unmatched bases: 6. CDR3 size: 14 residues. This chain's CDR3 is CASTQTGIQETQYF. CDR3 in DNA: TGTGCCAGTACCCAGACAGGGATCCAAGAGACCCAGTACTTC.

This clone was seen only once. The rearrangement uses TRBV7-4 and TRBJ1-5, with D hard to call. The germline gives CDR1 SGHVT, CDR2 SQSDAQ. Trimming removed 1 base from V and 2 bases from J, with 12 bases in between. CDR3 length: 16 residues. The CDR3 DNA reads as TGTGCCAGCAGCTTAGTGGACCTTACGGGCAATCAGCCCCAGCATTTT. It specifies CASSLVDLTGNQPQHF.

The chain employs TRBV25-1 and TRBJ1-1; D perhaps matches TRBD1 (6 bases). The CDR3 loop spans 14 amino acids. Trimming pared 3 bases from V and 0 bases from J, leaving 8 bases between. CDR1 is MGHDK and CDR2 is SYGVNS in the germline V gene. The CDR3 region has the DNA TGTGCCAGCAGTGAGAACAGGGTGAACACTGAAGCTTTCTTT. Translation gives CASSENRVNTEAFF.

This sequence joins TRBV4-1 and TRBJ2-7, with TRBD2 matching 13 bases. Germline assignment: CDR1 MGHRA and CDR2 YSYEKL. The CDR3 loop spans 17 amino acids. J gave up 3 bases and V 4 bases, and 9 bases lay outside the gene matches. The CDR3 loop is CASSPSNRTSGSYEQYF. The CDR3 DNA is TGCGCCAGCAGCCCCTCTAATCGGACTAGCGGGAGCTACGAGCAGTACTTC.

This rearrangement joins TRBV7-8 to TRBJ1-2; TRBD1 is a possible D gene (6 bases). The V end lost 3 bases, the J end lost 2 bases, and 19 bases lay between the germline ends. CDR1 and CDR2 (germline): SGHVS, FQNEAQ. The CDR3 is 17 residues long. The CDR3 DNA follows: TGTGCCAGCAGCTTCAGCAGGGGCCCTGGATTGAACTATGGCTACACCTTC. This codes for CASSFSRGPGLNYGYTF.

The gene calls are TRBV27 and TRBJ2-7; no clear D. CDR1 is MNHEY, CDR2 SMNVEV, per germline (reference sequence). There are 15 residues in the CDR3. V was trimmed by 2 bases and J by 2 bases, leaving 13 bases between them. The DNA for the CDR3 is TGTGCCAGCAGTTTAAGGCGCCTACCCACCTACGAGCAGTACTTC. Its protein is CASSLRRLPTYEQYF.

This chain links TRBV18 with TRBJ1-6; D call uncertain. Germline V gives CDR1 KGHSH, CDR2 LQKENI. Trimming took off 0 bases at V and 9 bases at J, with 9 bases between the two ends. The CDR3 sequence is 14 residues long. The CDR3 spells CASSPPSAPSPLHF. For the CDR3, the DNA is TGTGCCAGCTCACCACCGAGTGCTCCTTCACCCCTCCACTTT. Full variable domain (outside the CDR3, taken from reference TRBV18 and TRBJ1-6): NAGVMQNPRHLVRRRGQEARLRCSPMKGHSHVYWYRQLPEEGLKFMVYLQKENIIDESGMPKERFSAEFPKEGPSILRIQQVVRGDSAAYFCASSPPSAPSPLHFGNGTRLTVT.